This TCR beta chain was profiled in a study of OX40 agonist ivuxolimab in advanced cancers. This table comes from immunoSEQ multiplex PCR, and its TCRdb copy is limited to in-frame clones, with some not included. The sample holds roughly 53,000 clones, 75% to 90% seen once. Study conclusions and caveats: In the 0.1 to 3.0 mg/kg range, CD4+ and CD8+ blood T cells had expanded clonally by week 6. Among T cells, CD8+ cells averaged more expanded clones than CD4+ cells.

This clone showed up just once. The antigen is not known. The CDR3 is made up of 14 amino acids. After removal of 5 bases from V and 3 bases from J, the junction contained 4 bases not matched to a gene. Germline V gene lookup returns CDR1 SEHNR and CDR2 FQNEAQ (reference sequence). Exclusion of a patient followed from autoimmune disease history or systemic immunosuppression. This sample comprised CD4+ or CD8+ T cells sorted from blood, obtained in a trial of the OX40 agonist ivuxolimab. This TCR came from an adult with an advanced solid tumor such as melanoma, head and neck, liver or kidney cancer. V and J are TRBV7-9 and TRBJ2-1, with 7 bases aligning to TRBD2. This CDR3 reads CASSHGGYYNEQFF. DNA for the CDR3: TGTGCCAGCAGCCACGGGGGGTACTACAATGAGCAGTTCTTC.